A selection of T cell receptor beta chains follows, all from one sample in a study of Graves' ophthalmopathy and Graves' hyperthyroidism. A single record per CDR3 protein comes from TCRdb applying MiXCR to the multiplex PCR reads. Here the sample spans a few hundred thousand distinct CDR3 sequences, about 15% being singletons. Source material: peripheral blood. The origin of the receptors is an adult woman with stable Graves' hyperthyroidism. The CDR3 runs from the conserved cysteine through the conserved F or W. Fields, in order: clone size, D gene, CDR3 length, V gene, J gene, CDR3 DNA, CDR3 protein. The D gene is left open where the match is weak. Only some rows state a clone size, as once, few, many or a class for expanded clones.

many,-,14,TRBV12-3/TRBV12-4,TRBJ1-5,TGTGCCAGCAGGCTTGGACAGTCGGCCCAGCCCCAGCATTTT,CASRLGQSAQPQHF
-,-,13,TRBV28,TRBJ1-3,TGTGCCAGCAGCCCTCCCCCTGGAAACACCATATATTTT,CASSPPPGNTIYF
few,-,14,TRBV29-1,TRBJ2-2,TGCAGCGCTCTGGAGGGCCCCGGTTCCGGGGAGCTGTTTTTT,CSALEGPGSGELFF
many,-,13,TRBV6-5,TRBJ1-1,TGTGCCAGCAGTTACGCAGGGAACACTGAAGCTTTCTTT,CASSYAGNTEAFF
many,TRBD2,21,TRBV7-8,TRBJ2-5,TGTGCCAGCAGCCCTAGCCTAGTGCGGGAGGGGTTCGGCGTAATACAAGAGACCCAGTACTTC,CASSPSLVREGFGVIQETQYF
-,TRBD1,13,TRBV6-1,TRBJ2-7,TGTGCCACTTCCTACGACAGGGGCTACGAGCAGTACTTC,CATSYDRGYEQYF
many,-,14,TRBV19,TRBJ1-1,TGTGCCAGTAGTCGACGATCGATGAACACTGAAGCTTTCTTT,CASSRRSMNTEAFF
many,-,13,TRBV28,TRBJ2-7,TGTGCCAGCAGTTTGGTGGAAACCTACGAGCAGTACTTC,CASSLVETYEQYF
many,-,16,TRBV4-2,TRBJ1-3,TGTGCCAGCAGCCAAGAAGCCAGCCACTCTGGAAACACCATATATTTT,CASSQEASHSGNTIYF
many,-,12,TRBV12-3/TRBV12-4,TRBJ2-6,TGTGCCAGCGGTCGTGGCGCCAACGTCCTGACTTTC,CASGRGANVLTF
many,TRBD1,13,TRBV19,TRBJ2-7,TGTGCCAGTAGTGGGGACAGGTTAGACGAGCAGTACTTC,CASSGDRLDEQYF
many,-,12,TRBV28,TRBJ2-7,TGTGCCAGCAGTCCGGGATTTCGCGAGCAGTACTTC,CASSPGFREQYF
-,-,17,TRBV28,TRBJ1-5,TGTGCCAGCAGTGGCCACTTTCCGCTTAGTGGCTATCAGCCTCAGCATTTT,CASSGHFPLSGYQPQHF
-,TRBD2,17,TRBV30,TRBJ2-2,TGTGCCTGGAGTGTACGTTGGGCAGCGGGGTCACCCGGGGAGCTGTTTTTT,CAWSVRWAAGSPGELFF
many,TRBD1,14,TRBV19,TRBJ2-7,TGTGCCAGGGCATGGACAGGGCCGTCCTACGAGCAGTACTTC,CARAWTGPSYEQYF
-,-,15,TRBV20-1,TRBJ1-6,TGCAGTGCTGGGGTCAGGGGACCGTATAATTCACCCCTCCACTTT,CSAGVRGPYNSPLHF
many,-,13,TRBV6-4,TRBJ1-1,TGTGCCAGCGGCAAGCAGTATCAACCCAACGCTTTCTTT,CASGKQYQPNAFF
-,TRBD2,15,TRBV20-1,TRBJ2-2,TGCAGTGCTAGGGAACTAGCGGGAGTGACCGGGGAGCTGTTTTTT,CSARELAGVTGELFF
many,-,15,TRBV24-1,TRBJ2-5,TGTGCCACCAGTGATCTTAGAAGGGGCCGGGAGACCCAGTACTTC,CATSDLRRGRETQYF
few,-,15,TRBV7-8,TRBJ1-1,TGTGCCAGCAGCTTAGCCCCAGGGCCGAACACTGAAGCTTTCTTT,CASSLAPGPNTEAFF
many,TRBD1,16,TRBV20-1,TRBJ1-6,TGCAGTGCGAGGGACAGGGGGCGCTCCTATAATTCACCCCTCCACTTT,CSARDRGRSYNSPLHF
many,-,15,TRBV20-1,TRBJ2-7,TGCAGTGCTAGGCGCCGGGGGACCGACTCCTACGAGCAGTACTTC,CSARRRGTDSYEQYF
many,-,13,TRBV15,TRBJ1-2,TGTGCCACCAGCAGGGGAGGACTCTATGGCTACACCTTC,CATSRGGLYGYTF
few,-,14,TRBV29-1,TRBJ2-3,TGCAGCGTTGACGTGGGGCAGGGGACAGATACGCAGTATTTT,CSVDVGQGTDTQYF
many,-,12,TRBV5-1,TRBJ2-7,TGCGCCAGCAGGAGGGGAGGAAACGAGCAGTACTTC,CASRRGGNEQYF
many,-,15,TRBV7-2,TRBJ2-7,TGTGCCAGCAGCTTAGTAGGGGGGGGCGGTTACGAGCAGTACTTC,CASSLVGGGGYEQYF
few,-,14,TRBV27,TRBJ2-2,TGTGCCAGCAAGCGCCTGGCGGACGCCGGGGAGCTGTTTTTT,CASKRLADAGELFF
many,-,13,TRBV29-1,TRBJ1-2,TGCAGCGTTGAAGTGACAGTGAACTATGGCTACACCTTC,CSVEVTVNYGYTF
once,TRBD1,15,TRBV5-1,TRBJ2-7,TGCGCCAGCAGCCCCTTGACAGGGGAAGCCTACGAGCAGTACTTC,CASSPLTGEAYEQYF
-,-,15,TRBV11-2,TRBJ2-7,TGTGCCAGCAGCTCCGGACGGGGGGCTGACTACGAGCAGTACTTC,CASSSGRGADYEQYF
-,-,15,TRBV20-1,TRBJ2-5,TGCAGTGCAATTACCCCGGGACCCCCTGGAGAGACCCAGTGCTTC,CSAITPGPPGETQCF
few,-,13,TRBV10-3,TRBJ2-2,TGTGCCATCTTCACGGATGGGACCGGGGAGCTGTTTTTT,CAIFTDGTGELFF
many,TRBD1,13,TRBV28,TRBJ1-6,TGTGCCAGCACCGTACAGGGGAATTCACCCCTCCACTTT,CASTVQGNSPLHF
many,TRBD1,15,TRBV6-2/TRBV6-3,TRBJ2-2,TGTGCCAGCAGACACCCAGGGGGCGATAGCGGGGAGCTGTTTTTT,CASRHPGGDSGELFF
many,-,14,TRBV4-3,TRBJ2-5,TGCGCCAGCAGCCAAGACTGGGACCAAGAGACCCAGTACTTC,CASSQDWDQETQYF
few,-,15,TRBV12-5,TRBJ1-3,TGTGCTAGTGGTTTGTGGCCGGGCTACCAAAACACCATATATTTT,CASGLWPGYQNTIYF
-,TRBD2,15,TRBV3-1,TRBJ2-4,TGTGCCAGCAGCAAGGGACTAGTCGTCAAAAACATTCAGTACTTC,CASSKGLVVKNIQYF
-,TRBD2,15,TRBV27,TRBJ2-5,TGTGCCATCGTGTCCGGGACTAGCGGGGGAGAGACCCAGTACTTC,CAIVSGTSGGETQYF
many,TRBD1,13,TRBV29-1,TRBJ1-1,TGCAGCGCTAACGTCCCGGGACAGGGTGAAGCTTTCTTT,CSANVPGQGEAFF
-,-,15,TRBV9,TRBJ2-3,TGTGCCAGCAACTACGGGGAGGCCTCCGGAGATACGCAGTATTTT,CASNYGEASGDTQYF
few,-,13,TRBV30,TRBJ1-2,TGTGCCTGGAGTGTACCCGGACCCTATGGCTACACCTTC,CAWSVPGPYGYTF
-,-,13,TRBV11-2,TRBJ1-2,TGTGCCAGCAGCTTATCTGTCTCCGGGGGCTACACCTTC,CASSLSVSGGYTF
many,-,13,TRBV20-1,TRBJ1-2,TGCAGTGCTCAAGGGGTTGCAGGGCGATTAAACACCTTC,CSAQGVAGRLNTF
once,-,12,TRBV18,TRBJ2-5,TGTGCCAGCTCACTTCGCCAAGAGACCAAGTACTTC,CASSLRQETKYF
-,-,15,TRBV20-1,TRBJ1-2,TGCAGTGCTAGAGATCCGACGGTCTCTAACTATGGCTACACCTTC,CSARDPTVSNYGYTF
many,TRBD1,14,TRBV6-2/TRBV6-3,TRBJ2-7,TGTGCCAGCGTTTTGGGACAGGCCTTCTACGAGCAGTACTTC,CASVLGQAFYEQYF
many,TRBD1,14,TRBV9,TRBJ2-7,TGTGCCAGCAGCGCGCTGACAGGGACGGAGGAGCAGTACTTC,CASSALTGTEEQYF
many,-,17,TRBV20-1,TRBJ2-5,TGCAGTGCTAGAGATGCCGGGGCAGGGACGCTCCAAGAGACCCAGTACTTC,CSARDAGAGTLQETQYF
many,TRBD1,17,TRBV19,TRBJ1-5,TGTGCCAGTAGTCTCCATCTAAGGGACAGGGGGAATCAGCCCCAGCATTTT,CASSLHLRDRGNQPQHF
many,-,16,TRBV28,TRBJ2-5,TGTGCCAGCAGTTTTTCAGCGCCGGGACTGGCTCGGGGCCAGTACTTC,CASSFSAPGLARGQYF
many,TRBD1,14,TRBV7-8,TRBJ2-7,TGTGCCAGCAGCTTCGGACAGGGTGAATACGAGCAGTACTTC,CASSFGQGEYEQYF
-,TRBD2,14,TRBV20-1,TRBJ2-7,TGCAGTGCCCGAAATAGCGGGAGGAGGAACGAGCAGTACTTC,CSARNSGRRNEQYF
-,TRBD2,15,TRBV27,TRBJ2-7,TGTGCCAGCAGTCCCCTAGCGGGAGGCTGGTACGAGCAGTACTTC,CASSPLAGGWYEQYF
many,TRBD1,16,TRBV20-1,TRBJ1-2,TGCAGTGCCCCTCTTCTAGGACAGGGACCAAACTATGGCTACACCTTC,CSAPLLGQGPNYGYTF